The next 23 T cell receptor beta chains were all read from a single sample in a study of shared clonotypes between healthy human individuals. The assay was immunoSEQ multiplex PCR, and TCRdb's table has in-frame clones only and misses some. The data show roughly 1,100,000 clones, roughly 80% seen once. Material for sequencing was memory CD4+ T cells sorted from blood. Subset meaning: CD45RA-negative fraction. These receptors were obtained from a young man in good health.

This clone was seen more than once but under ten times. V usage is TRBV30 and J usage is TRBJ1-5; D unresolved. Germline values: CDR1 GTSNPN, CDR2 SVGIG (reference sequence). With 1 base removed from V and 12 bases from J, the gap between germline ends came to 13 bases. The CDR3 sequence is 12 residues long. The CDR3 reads CAWSADRVIQHF. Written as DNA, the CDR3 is TGTGCCTGGAGTGCCGACCGGGTGATCCAGCATTTT.

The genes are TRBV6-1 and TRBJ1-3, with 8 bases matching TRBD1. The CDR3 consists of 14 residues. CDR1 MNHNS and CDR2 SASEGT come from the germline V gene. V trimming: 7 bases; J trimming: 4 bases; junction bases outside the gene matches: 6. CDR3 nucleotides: TGTGCCAGCACTACCCGGGACAGGGGAAACACCATATATTTT. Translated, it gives CASTTRDRGNTIYF.

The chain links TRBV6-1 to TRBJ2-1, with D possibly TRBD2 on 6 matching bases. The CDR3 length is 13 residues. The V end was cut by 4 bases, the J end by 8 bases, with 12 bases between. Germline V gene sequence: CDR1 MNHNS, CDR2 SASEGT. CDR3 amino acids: CASSGRTGDEQFF. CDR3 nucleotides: TGTGCCAGCAGTGGAAGAACGGGGGATGAGCAGTTCTTC.

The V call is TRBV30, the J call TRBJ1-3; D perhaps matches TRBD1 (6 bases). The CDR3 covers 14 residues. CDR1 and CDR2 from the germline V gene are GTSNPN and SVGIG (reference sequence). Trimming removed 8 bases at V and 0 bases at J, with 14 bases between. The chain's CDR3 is CALQQGNSGNTIYF. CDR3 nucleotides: TGTGCCCTCCAACAGGGAAACTCTGGAAACACCATATATTTT.

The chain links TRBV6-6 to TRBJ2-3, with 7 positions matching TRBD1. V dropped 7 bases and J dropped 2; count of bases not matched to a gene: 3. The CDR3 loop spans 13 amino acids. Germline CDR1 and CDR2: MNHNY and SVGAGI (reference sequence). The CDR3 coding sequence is TGTGCCAGCAAAGGACAGGCCACAGATACGCAGTATTTT. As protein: CASKGQATDTQYF.

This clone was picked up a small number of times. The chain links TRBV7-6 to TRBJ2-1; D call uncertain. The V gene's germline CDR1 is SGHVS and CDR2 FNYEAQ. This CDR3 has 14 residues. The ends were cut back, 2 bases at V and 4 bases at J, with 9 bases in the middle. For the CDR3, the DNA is TGTGCCAGCAGCTTAAGGGTGGGGTACAATGAGCAGTTCTTC. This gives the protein CASSLRVGYNEQFF.

CDR3 nucleotides: TGTGCCAGCAGTTCCCCGGGGGGCGTTACAGATACGCAGTATTTT. It encodes CASSSPGGVTDTQYF. The chain couples TRBV28 to TRBJ2-3; D perhaps matches TRBD2 (7 bases). CDR1 is MDHEN, CDR2 SYDVKM, per germline. Trimming took 4 bases from V and 3 from J, leaving 14 bases between them. The CDR3 length is 15 residues.

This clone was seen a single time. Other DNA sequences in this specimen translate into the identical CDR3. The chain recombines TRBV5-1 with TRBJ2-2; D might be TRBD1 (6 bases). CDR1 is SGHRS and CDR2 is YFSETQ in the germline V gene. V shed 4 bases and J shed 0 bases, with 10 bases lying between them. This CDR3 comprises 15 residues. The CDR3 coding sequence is TGCGCCAGCAGCCCCGGGACACCGAACACCGGGGAGCTGTTTTTT. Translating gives CASSPGTPNTGELFF.

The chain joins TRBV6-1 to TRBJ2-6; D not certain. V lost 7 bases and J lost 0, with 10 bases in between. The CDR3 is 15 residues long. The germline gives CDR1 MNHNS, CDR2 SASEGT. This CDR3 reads CASTPVGSGANVLTF. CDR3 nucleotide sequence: TGTGCCAGCACCCCGGTGGGCTCTGGGGCCAACGTCCTGACTTTC.

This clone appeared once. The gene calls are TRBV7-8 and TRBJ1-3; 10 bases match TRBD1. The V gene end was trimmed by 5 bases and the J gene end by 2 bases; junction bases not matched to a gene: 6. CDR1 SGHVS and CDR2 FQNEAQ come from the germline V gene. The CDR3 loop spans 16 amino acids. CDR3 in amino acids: CASSPDRGRPGNTIYF. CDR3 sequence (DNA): TGTGCCAGCAGCCCCGACAGGGGGCGACCTGGAAACACCATATATTTT.

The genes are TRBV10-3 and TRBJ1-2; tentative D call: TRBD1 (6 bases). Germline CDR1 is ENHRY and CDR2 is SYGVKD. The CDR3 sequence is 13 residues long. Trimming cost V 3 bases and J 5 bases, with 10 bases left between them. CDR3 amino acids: CAISEGTTYGYTF. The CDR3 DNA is TGTGCCATCAGTGAAGGGACAACTTATGGCTACACCTTC.

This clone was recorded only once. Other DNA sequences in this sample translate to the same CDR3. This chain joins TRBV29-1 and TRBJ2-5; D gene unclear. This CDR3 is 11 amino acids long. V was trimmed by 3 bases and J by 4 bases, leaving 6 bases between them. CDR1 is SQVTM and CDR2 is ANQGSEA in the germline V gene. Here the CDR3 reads CSVDKGETQYF. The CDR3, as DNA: TGCAGCGTTGATAAGGGAGAGACCCAGTACTTC.

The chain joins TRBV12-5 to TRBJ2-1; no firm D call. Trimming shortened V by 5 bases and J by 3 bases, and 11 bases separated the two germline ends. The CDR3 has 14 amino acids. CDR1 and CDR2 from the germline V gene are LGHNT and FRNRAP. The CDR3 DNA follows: TGTGCTAGTGGTCTCGCACCGGTCTACAATGAGCAGTTCTTC. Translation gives CASGLAPVYNEQFF.

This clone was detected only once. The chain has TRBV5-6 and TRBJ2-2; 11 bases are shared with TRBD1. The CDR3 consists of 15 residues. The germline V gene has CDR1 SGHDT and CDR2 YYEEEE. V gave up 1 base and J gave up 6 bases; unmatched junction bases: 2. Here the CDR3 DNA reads TGTGCCAGCAGCTTGTGGACAGGGGGCCCCGGGGAGCTGTTTTTT. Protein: CASSLWTGGPGELFF.

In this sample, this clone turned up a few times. CDR3 amino acids: CSVKEDSRNTEAFF. The CDR3 DNA reads as TGCAGCGTTAAGGAGGACAGTCGGAACACTGAAGCTTTCTTT. This chain joins TRBV29-1 and TRBJ1-1; possible D gene TRBD1, 6 bases. V was clipped by 5 bases and J by 1 base, with 14 bases between them. The CDR3 is 14 residues long. Germline V gene lookup returns CDR1 SQVTM and CDR2 ANQGSEA.

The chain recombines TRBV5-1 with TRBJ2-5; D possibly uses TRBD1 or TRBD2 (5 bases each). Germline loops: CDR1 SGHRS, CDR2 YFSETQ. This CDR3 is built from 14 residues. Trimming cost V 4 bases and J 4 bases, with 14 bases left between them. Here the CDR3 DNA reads TGCGCCAGCAGCCTGAGGGGAGACGGAGAGACCCAGTACTTC. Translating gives CASSLRGDGETQYF. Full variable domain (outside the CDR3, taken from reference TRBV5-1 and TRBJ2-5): KAGVTQTPRYLIKTRGQQVTLSCSPISGHRSVSWYQQTPGQGLQFLFEYFSETQRNKGNFPGRFSGRQFSNSRSEMNVSTLELGDSALYLCASSLRGDGETQYFGPGTRLLVL.

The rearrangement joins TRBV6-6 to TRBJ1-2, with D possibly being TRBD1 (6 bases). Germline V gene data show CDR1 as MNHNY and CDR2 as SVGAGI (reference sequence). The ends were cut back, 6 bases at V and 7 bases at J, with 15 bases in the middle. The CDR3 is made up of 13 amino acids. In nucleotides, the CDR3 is TGTGCCAGCAGCCCGGGGGGGCTGGGTGGCTACACCTTC. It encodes CASSPGGLGGYTF.

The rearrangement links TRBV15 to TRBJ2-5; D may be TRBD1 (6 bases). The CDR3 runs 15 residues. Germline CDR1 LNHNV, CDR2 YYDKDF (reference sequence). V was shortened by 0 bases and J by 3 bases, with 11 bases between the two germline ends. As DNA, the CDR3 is TGTGCCACCAGCAGAGATATGCAGGGGAAAGAGACCCAGTACTTC. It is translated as CATSRDMQGKETQYF.

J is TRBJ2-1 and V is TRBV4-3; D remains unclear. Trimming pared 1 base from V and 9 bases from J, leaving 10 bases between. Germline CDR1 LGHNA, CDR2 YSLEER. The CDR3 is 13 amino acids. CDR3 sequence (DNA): TGCGCCAGCAGCCAAGTATCCTCTAGTGAGCAGTTCTTC. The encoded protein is CASSQVSSSEQFF.

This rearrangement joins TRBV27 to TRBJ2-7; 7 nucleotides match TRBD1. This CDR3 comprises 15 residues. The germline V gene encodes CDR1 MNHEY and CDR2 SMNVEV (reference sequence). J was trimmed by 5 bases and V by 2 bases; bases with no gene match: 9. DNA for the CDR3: TGTGCCAGCAGTTTACGTACGACAGGGAACCACGAGCAGTACTTC. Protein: CASSLRTTGNHEQYF.

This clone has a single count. CDR3: CASSQAGTANEKLFF. CDR3 bases: TGTGCCAGCAGTCAGGCCGGGACAGCTAATGAAAAACTGTTTTTT. The chain links TRBV27 to TRBJ1-4, with 7 bases aligning to TRBD1. Trimming took 5 bases from V and 3 from J; bases not matched to a gene: 6. Germline V gives CDR1 MNHEY, CDR2 SMNVEV (reference sequence). The CDR3 loop spans 15 amino acids.

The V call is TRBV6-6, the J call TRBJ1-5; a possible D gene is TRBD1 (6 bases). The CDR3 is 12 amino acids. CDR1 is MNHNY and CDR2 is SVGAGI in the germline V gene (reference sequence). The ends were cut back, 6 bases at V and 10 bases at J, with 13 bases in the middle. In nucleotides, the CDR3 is TGTGCCAGCAGCCACCAGACAGGCCCCCAGCATTTT. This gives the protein CASSHQTGPQHF.

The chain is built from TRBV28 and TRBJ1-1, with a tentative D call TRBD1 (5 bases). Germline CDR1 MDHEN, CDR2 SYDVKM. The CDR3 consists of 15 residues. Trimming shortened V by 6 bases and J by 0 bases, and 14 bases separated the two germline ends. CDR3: CASRQRGFVNTEAFF. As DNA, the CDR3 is TGTGCCAGCAGACAGAGGGGATTTGTGAACACTGAAGCTTTCTTT.